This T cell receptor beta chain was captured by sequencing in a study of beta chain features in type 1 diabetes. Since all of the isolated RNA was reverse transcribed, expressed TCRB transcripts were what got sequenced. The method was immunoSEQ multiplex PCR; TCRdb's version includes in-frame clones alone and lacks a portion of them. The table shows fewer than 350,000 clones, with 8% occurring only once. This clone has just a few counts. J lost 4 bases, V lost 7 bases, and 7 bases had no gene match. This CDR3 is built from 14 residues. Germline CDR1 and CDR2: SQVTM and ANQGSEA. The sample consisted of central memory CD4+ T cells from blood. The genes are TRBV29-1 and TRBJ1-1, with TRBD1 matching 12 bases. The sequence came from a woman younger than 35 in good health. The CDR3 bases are TGCAGCGCCCGGGACAGGGGGCGGAGCACTGAAGCTTTCTTT. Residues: CSARDRGRSTEAFF.